One and the same sample provided the 26 T cell receptor beta chains below, sequenced in a study of regulatory T cells. Primers: 52 TRBV forward and 13 TRBJ reverse. Some clones are missing from TCRdb's copy, which holds only in-frame ones; the method was immunoSEQ multiplex PCR. Among 10,000 or so clones listed, about 80% were seen once. Sequencing was carried out using CD8+ T cells sorted from blood. These TCRs come from a person under 35 with CD3G deficiency.

The rearrangement links TRBV7-9 to TRBJ2-1, with no clear D. There are 13 residues in the CDR3. V shed 1 base and J shed 10 bases, with 11 bases lying between them. Germline CDR1 SEHNR, CDR2 FQNEAQ (reference sequence). CDR3 in amino acids: CASSLDVFGEQFF. CDR3 DNA: TGTGCCAGCAGCTTAGACGTTTTCGGGGAGCAGTTCTTC.

This chain connects TRBV19 to TRBJ1-1; no clear D. The germline V gene has CDR1 LNHDA and CDR2 SQIVND (reference sequence). CDR3 length: 12 amino acids. V was clipped by 5 bases and J by 1 base, with 5 bases between them. The chain's CDR3 is CASSETNTEAFF. The CDR3 bases are TGTGCCAGTAGTGAAACGAACACTGAAGCTTTCTTT.

J is TRBJ2-1 and V is TRBV28; TRBD1 might be the D (5 bases). There are 13 residues in the CDR3. CDR1 and CDR2 (germline): MDHEN, SYDVKM. Trimming shortened V by 2 bases and J by 7 bases, and 9 bases separated the two germline ends. The CDR3 loop reads CASSLAGLNEQFF. In DNA, the CDR3 is TGTGCCAGCAGTTTAGCAGGGTTAAATGAGCAGTTCTTC.

The V and J genes are TRBV7-9 and TRBJ2-7; D gene uncertain. Germline V gives CDR1 SEHNR, CDR2 FQNEAQ (reference sequence). This CDR3 contains 14 residues. The ends were cut back, 5 bases at V and 0 bases at J, with 11 bases in the middle. For the CDR3, the DNA is TGTGCCAGCAGCGCAACCGGGCCCTCCTACGAGCAGTACTTC. This encodes CASSATGPSYEQYF.

The V and J genes are TRBV11-2 and TRBJ2-2; D assignment may be TRBD1 or TRBD2 (6 bases each). The V end lost 5 bases, the J end lost 0 bases, and 22 bases lay between the germline ends. Germline CDR1 reads SGHAT; CDR2 reads FQNNGV. CDR3 length equals 19 residues. CDR3 region: CASSLRRTGGSTNTGELFF. CDR3 DNA sequence: TGTGCCAGCAGCCTTAGGAGGACCGGGGGCTCCACGAACACCGGGGAGCTGTTTTTT.

The chain links TRBV28 to TRBJ2-7; the match to TRBD2 covers 10 bases. The CDR3 is 13 amino acids. CDR1 MDHEN and CDR2 SYDVKM come from the germline V gene. The ends lost 3 bases at V and 7 bases at J; junction bases unmatched: 3. CDR3 in amino acids: CASSFGLAEEQYF. The CDR3 bases are TGTGCCAGCAGTTTCGGACTAGCGGAAGAGCAGTACTTC.

The chain is built from TRBV7-9 and TRBJ1-2, with 8 bases fitting TRBD1. CDR3 length: 13 residues. V shed 2 bases and J 7 bases; nucleotides not matched to a gene: 3. Germline V gives CDR1 SEHNR, CDR2 FQNEAQ (reference sequence). CDR3 loop: CASSLPDRAGYTF. DNA for the CDR3: TGTGCCAGCAGCTTACCGGACAGGGCTGGCTACACCTTC.

The chain combines TRBV7-9 with TRBJ2-7; D is unclear. Germline CDR1 SEHNR, CDR2 FQNEAQ (reference sequence). This CDR3 is built from 13 residues. V lost 1 base, J lost 3 bases, and 7 bases lay in between. The CDR3, as DNA: TGTGCCAGCAGCTTAGACAAAAACTACGAGCAGTACTTC. Translated: CASSLDKNYEQYF.

The chain recombines TRBV18 with TRBJ2-6; TRBD1 aligns across 9 bases. Germline assignment: CDR1 KGHSH and CDR2 LQKENI. V lost 4 bases to trimming and J lost 0 bases; unmatched junction nucleotides: 7. CDR3 size: 18 residues. CDR3: CASSRTGGPISGANVLTF. The DNA of the CDR3 is TGTGCCAGCTCACGAACAGGGGGCCCCATCTCTGGGGCCAACGTCCTGACTTTC.

The J gene is TRBJ2-1, the V gene TRBV28; TRBD2 aligns across 10 bases. V trimming: 8 bases; J trimming: 3 bases; junction bases outside the gene matches: 4. The CDR3 extends over 14 amino acids. CDR1 MDHEN and CDR2 SYDVKM come from the germline V gene. The CDR3 loop reads CASSSGSNYNEQFF. CDR3 sequence (DNA): TGTGCCAGCTCTAGCGGGAGTAACTACAATGAGCAGTTCTTC.

This CDR3 reads CASSLTGDYEQYF. Here the CDR3 DNA reads TGTGCCAGCAGTCTGACAGGGGACTACGAGCAGTACTTC. The chain links TRBV28 to TRBJ2-7; 8 nucleotides line up with TRBD1. After removal of 5 bases from V and 3 bases from J, the junction contained 3 bases not matched to a gene. The CDR3 length is 13 residues. Germline lookup yields CDR1 MDHEN and CDR2 SYDVKM.

The J gene is TRBJ2-3, the V gene TRBV9; 12 positions match TRBD2. Germline loops: CDR1 SGDLS, CDR2 YYNGEE. The CDR3 consists of 18 residues. The V segment lost 4 bases and the J segment 3 bases; nucleotides outside the gene matches: 12. The CDR3 coding sequence is TGTGCCAGCAGCCCAGAACTCCGGACTAGCGGGGAAACAGATACGCAGTATTTT. This codes for CASSPELRTSGETDTQYF.

V and J are TRBV12-5 and TRBJ2-7; D is possibly TRBD2 (6 bases). The CDR3 extends over 11 amino acids. V was trimmed by 6 bases and J by 6 bases, leaving 9 bases between them. Germline values: CDR1 LGHNT, CDR2 FRNRAP. In DNA form, the CDR3 reads TGTGCTAGTGGGTTCGGGGGCGAGCAGTACTTC. Translated: CASGFGGEQYF.

This chain links TRBV5-1 with TRBJ2-1, with D hard to call. Germline CDR1 reads SGHRS; CDR2 reads YFSETQ. Trimming took 4 bases from V and 6 from J, leaving 11 bases between them. This CDR3 is 13 amino acids long. CDR3 in DNA: TGCGCCAGCAGCCCTCCAGCGAGCAATGAGCAGTTCTTC. This gives the protein CASSPPASNEQFF.

The V gene is TRBV28, the J gene TRBJ2-4; tentative D call: TRBD2 (6 bases). Germline-derived CDR1 and CDR2 are MDHEN and SYDVKM. CDR3 length: 13 amino acids. V lost 6 bases and J 6 bases, leaving 12 bases between the germline ends. Written as DNA, the CDR3 is TGTGCCAGCAGCCCCTCGGGACTAAACATTCAGTACTTC. The encoded protein is CASSPSGLNIQYF.

With regard to this clone: Other DNA sequences in this specimen translate into the identical CDR3. The V call is TRBV6-6, the J call TRBJ2-1, with D maybe TRBD2 (6 bases). CDR3 size: 13 residues. The V end lost 9 bases, the J end lost 10 bases, and 19 bases lay between the germline ends. The germline gives CDR1 MNHNY, CDR2 SVGAGI (reference sequence). DNA of the CDR3: TGTGCCAGTAGCCAAGGGGTTGGAGGGGAGCAGTTCTTC. Residues: CASSQGVGGEQFF.

This clone was seen a handful of times. This sequence joins TRBV27 and TRBJ2-2, with D possibly being TRBD2 (6 bases). CDR3 length: 14 residues. The ends were cut back, 8 bases at V and 4 bases at J, with 14 bases in the middle. Germline V gives CDR1 MNHEY, CDR2 SMNVEV (reference sequence). CDR3 loop: CASPGRGGTGELFF. CDR3 sequence (DNA): TGTGCCAGCCCTGGAAGGGGAGGCACCGGGGAGCTGTTTTTT.

The table lists this clone with a count of one. Mismatch with germline at one junction end may stem from a read error. This rearrangement joins TRBV6-6 to TRBJ1-1; possible D gene TRBD1, 5 bases. Germline-derived CDR1 and CDR2 are MNHNY and SVGAGI (reference sequence). The CDR3 has 14 residues. CDR3 sequence (DNA): TGTGCCAGCAGCTACTCGCAGGGAAACACTGAAGCTTTCTTT. As protein: CASSYSQGNTEAFF.

The chain carries TRBV28 and TRBJ2-7; TRBD2 matches 8 bases. CDR1 is MDHEN, CDR2 SYDVKM, per germline. V gave up 7 bases and J gave up 4 bases; unmatched junction bases: 9. The CDR3 covers 14 residues. The CDR3 region is CASNKRGSLYEQYF. CDR3 nucleotide sequence: TGTGCCAGCAATAAGCGGGGGAGCCTTTACGAGCAGTACTTC.

In this sample, this clone turned up a few times. In the same sample, other DNA sequences code for this CDR3. The chain uses TRBV19 and TRBJ2-1, with 7 bases matching TRBD2. CDR1 and CDR2 from the germline V gene are LNHDA and SQIVND (reference sequence). Losses at the gene ends were 3 bases for V and 6 bases for J; bases not matched to a gene: 2. The CDR3 totals 13 residues. CDR3 region: CASSMTSFNEQFF. The DNA of the CDR3 is TGTGCCAGTAGTATGACTAGCTTCAATGAGCAGTTCTTC.

This clone turned up a few times. The sample has other DNA sequences that encode this CDR3 too. The genes are TRBV28 and TRBJ2-5; tentative D call: TRBD1 (8 bases). CDR3 size: 15 residues. Deletions cut 5 bases from V and 4 bases from J, with 17 bases between. Per the germline V gene, CDR1 is MDHEN and CDR2 is SYDVKM. The DNA for the CDR3 is TGTGCCAGCAGTCCCTCGGACAGGGAGGGAGAGACCCAGTACTTC. It yields the protein CASSPSDREGETQYF. Full variable domain (missing parts from reference TRBV28 and TRBJ2-5): DVKVTQSSRYLVKRTGEKVFLECVQDMDHENMFWYRQDPGLGLRLIYFSYDVKMKEKGDIPEGYSVSREKKERFSLILESASTNQTSMYLCASSPSDREGETQYFGPGTRLLVL.

This clone was detected only a few times. In DNA form, the CDR3 reads TGTGCCAGCGGGGGGGACGGGGAATCCTACGAGCAGTACTTC. This translates into CASGGDGESYEQYF. This chain uses TRBV6-1 with TRBJ2-7, with 7 bases fitting TRBD2. Trimming cost V 8 bases and J 1 base; bases outside gene matches: 8. This CDR3 is 14 amino acids long. The germline CDR1 and CDR2 sequences are MNHNS and SASEGT.

This clone turned up a few times. This same CDR3 is encoded by further DNA sequences in the sample. The chain is built from TRBV5-1 and TRBJ2-1; D is uncertain. The germline V gene has CDR1 SGHRS and CDR2 YFSETQ. The CDR3 is 13 amino acids. V was trimmed by 0 bases and J by 4 bases, leaving 5 bases between them. CDR3 protein: CASSLDGYNEQFF. CDR3 nucleotide sequence: TGCGCCAGCAGCTTGGATGGGTACAATGAGCAGTTCTTC.

In this sample, this clone turned up once. The chain couples TRBV5-4 to TRBJ2-7, with 10 positions matching TRBD1. The germline CDR1 and CDR2 sequences are SGHNT and YYREEE (reference sequence). The CDR3 is made up of 16 amino acids. The junction had 13 bases not matched to a gene; V was cut back by 5 bases and J by 5 bases. CDR3 amino acids: CASSPLPGTGVNEQYF. The DNA of the CDR3 is TGTGCCAGCAGTCCCTTACCCGGGACAGGGGTCAACGAGCAGTACTTC.

The CDR3 spells CASSERAASTDTQYF. CDR3 coding DNA: TGTGCCAGCAGTGAGCGAGCGGCCAGCACAGATACGCAGTATTTT. This chain joins TRBV2 and TRBJ2-3, with a possible D match to TRBD2 (5 bases). There are 15 residues in the CDR3. Germline V lookup: CDR1 SNHLY, CDR2 FYNNEI. Trimming left V 3 bases short and J 0 bases short, with 10 bases between.

The chain employs TRBV10-3 and TRBJ2-3; TRBD2 matches at 9 bases. Germline V gives CDR1 ENHRY, CDR2 SYGVKD. This CDR3 is 15 amino acids long. V dropped 3 bases and J dropped 6; count of bases not matched to a gene: 7. This chain's CDR3 is CAISDGASGTDTQYF. The DNA of the CDR3 is TGTGCCATCAGTGATGGAGCTAGCGGGACTGATACGCAGTATTTT.